The source of this T cell receptor (beta chain) is a study of blood T cells in healthy people across ages. Overall study: Template switching captured about one barcoded beta molecule per two T cells.

The V gene end was trimmed by 4 bases and the J gene end by 5 bases; junction bases not matched to a gene: 8. CDR1 is DFQATT and CDR2 is SNEGSKA in the germline V gene (reference sequence). The CDR3 loop spans 15 amino acids. Primers used in a second PCR of roughly 6 to 11 cycles were a sample-barcoded 5' primer and a J-beta primer mix. TCRdb re-called the 5' RACE reads with MiXCR, one entry per CDR3 protein. The sample records fewer than 900,000 distinct CDR3 sequences, 45% to 50% being singletons. The clonotype was recovered from a woman aged 55-75 years in good health. Sequenced input: blood. The chain carries TRBV20-1 and TRBJ2-2; 9 positions match TRBD1. CDR3 in amino acids: CSANLNRGQTGELFF. DNA for the CDR3: TGCAGTGCTAACCTTAACAGGGGGCAAACCGGGGAGCTGTTTTTT.